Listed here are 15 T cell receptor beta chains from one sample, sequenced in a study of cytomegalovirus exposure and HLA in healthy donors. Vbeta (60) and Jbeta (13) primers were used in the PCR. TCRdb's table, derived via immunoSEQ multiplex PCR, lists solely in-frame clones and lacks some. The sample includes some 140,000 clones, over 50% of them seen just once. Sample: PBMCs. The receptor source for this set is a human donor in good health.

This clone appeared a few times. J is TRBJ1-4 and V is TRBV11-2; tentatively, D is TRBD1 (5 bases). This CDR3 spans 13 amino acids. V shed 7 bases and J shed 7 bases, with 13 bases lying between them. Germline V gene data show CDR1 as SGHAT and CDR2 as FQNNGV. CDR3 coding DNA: TGTGCCAGCACCATCACAAGGGGTGAAAAACTGTTTTTT. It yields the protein CASTITRGEKLFF.

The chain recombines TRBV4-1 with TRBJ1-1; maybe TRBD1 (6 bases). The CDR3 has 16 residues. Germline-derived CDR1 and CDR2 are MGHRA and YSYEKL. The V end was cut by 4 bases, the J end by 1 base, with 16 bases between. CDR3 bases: TGCGCCAGCAGCCCCATAGGAGGACAGAAGAACACTGAAGCTTTCTTT. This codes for CASSPIGGQKNTEAFF.

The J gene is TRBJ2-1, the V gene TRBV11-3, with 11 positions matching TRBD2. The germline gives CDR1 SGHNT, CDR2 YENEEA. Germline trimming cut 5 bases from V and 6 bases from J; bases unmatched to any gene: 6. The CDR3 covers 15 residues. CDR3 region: CASSPGTSGFNEQFF. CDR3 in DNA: TGTGCCAGCAGCCCCGGGACTAGCGGATTCAATGAGCAGTTCTTC.

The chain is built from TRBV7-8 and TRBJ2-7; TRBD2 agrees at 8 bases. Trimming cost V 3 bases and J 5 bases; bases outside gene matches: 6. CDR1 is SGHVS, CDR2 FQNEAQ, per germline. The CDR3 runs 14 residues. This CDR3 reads CASSLALAGDEQYF. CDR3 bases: TGTGCCAGCAGCTTGGCTCTAGCGGGTGACGAGCAGTACTTC.

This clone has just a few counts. The CDR3 sequence is CASSPSVTSGIAETQYF. As DNA, the CDR3 is TGTGCCAGCAGTCCCAGCGTGACTAGCGGGATTGCAGAGACCCAGTACTTC. The chain carries TRBV9 and TRBJ2-5, with 11 bases lining up with TRBD2. Trimming took 5 bases from V and 4 from J; bases not matched to a gene: 13. The CDR3 spans 17 residues. Germline V lookup: CDR1 SGDLS, CDR2 YYNGEE.

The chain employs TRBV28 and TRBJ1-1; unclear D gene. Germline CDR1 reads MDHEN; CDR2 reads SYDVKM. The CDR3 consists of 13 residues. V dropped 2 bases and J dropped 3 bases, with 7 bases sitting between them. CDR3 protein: CASSLGEDTEAFF. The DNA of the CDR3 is TGTGCCAGCAGTTTAGGGGAGGACACTGAAGCTTTCTTT.

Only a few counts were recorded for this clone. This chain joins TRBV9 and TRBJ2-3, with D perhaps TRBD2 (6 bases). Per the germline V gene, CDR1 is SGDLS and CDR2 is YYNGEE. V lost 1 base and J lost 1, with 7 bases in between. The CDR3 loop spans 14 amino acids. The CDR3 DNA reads TGTGCCAGCAGCGTATGGGGGGGCACAGATACGCAGTATTTT. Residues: CASSVWGGTDTQYF. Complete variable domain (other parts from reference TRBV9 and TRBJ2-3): DSGVTQTPKHLITATGQRVTLRCSPRSGDLSVYWYQQSLDQGLQFLIQYYNGEERAKGNILERFSAQQFPDLHSELNLSSLELGDSALYFCASSVWGGTDTQYFGPGTRLTVL.

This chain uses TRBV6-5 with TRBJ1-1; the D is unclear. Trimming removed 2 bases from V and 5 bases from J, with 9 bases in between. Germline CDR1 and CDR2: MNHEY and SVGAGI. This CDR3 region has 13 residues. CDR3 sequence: CASSYDAETEAFF. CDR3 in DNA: TGTGCCAGCAGTTACGACGCGGAAACTGAAGCTTTCTTT.

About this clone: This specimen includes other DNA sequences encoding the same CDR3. The CDR3 loop reads CASSVGLAGYEQYF. CDR3 DNA: TGTGCCAGCAGCGTAGGGCTAGCGGGCTACGAGCAGTACTTC. The chain recombines TRBV9 with TRBJ2-7; 8 bases match TRBD2. The CDR3 loop spans 14 amino acids. V lost 0 bases to trimming and J lost 3 bases; unmatched junction nucleotides: 2. Germline V CDR1 and CDR2: SGDLS, YYNGEE.

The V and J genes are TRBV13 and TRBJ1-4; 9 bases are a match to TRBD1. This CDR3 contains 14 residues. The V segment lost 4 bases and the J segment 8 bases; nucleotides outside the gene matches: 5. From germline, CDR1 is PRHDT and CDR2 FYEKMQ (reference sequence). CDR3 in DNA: TGTGCCAGCAGCTATTACGGGACAGGGGAAAAACTGTTTTTT. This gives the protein CASSYYGTGEKLFF.

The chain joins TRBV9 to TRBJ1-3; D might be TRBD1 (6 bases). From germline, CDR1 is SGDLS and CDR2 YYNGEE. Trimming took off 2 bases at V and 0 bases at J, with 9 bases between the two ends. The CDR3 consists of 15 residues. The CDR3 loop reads CASSVGGNSGNTIYF. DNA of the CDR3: TGTGCCAGCAGCGTTGGGGGCAACTCTGGAAACACCATATATTTT.

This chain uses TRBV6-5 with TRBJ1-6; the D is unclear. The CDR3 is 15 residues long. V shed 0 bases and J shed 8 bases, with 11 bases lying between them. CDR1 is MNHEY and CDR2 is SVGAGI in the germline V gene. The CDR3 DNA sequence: TGTGCCAGCAGTTACTCGAGTCGGAGTGATTCACCCCTCCACTTT. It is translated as CASSYSSRSDSPLHF.

The CDR3 bases are TGCAGTGCCCAGGCGACCTACGAGCAGTACTTC. The encoded protein is CSAQATYEQYF. The gene calls are TRBV20-1 and TRBJ2-5, with D hard to call. The DNA end is more similar to TRBJ2-7, so the J call may be wrong. Germline V gives CDR1 DFQATT, CDR2 SNEGSKA (reference sequence). CDR3 length: 11 residues.

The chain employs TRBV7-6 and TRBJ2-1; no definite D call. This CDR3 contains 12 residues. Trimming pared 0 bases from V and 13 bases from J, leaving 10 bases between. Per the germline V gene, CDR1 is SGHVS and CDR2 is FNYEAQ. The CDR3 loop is CASSLALDSQFF. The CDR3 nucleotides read TGTGCCAGCAGCTTAGCGTTAGATTCCCAGTTCTTC.

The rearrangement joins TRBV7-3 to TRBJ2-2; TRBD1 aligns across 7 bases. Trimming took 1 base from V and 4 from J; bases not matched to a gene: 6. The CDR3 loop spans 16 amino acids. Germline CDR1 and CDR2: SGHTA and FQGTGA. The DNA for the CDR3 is TGTGCCAGCAGCTTAATGGGGACAGAGCTCACCGGGGAGCTGTTTTTT. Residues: CASSLMGTELTGELFF.